Here is one TCR beta chain with its context. TCRdb's copy holds only in-frame clones and misses some; the assay was immunoSEQ multiplex PCR. The profile shows 50,000 to 75,000 clones, approximately 86% of them singletons. The V end lost 3 bases, the J end lost 1 base, and 12 bases lay between the germline ends. CDR3 length equals 15 residues. Per the germline V gene, CDR1 is MNHNS and CDR2 is SASEGT. The data stem from a study of OX40 agonist ivuxolimab in advanced cancers. The source of this sequence is an adult with an advanced solid tumor such as melanoma, head and neck, liver or kidney cancer. The chain combines TRBV6-1 with TRBJ1-1, with D possibly TRBD1 on 6 matching bases. This specimen was CD4+ or CD8+ T cells sorted from blood, taken in a trial of the OX40 agonist ivuxolimab. The DNA of the CDR3 is TGTGCCAGCAGTGACTGGGGACAACCGAACACTGAAGCTTTCTTT. It specifies CASSDWGQPNTEAFF.